This T cell receptor beta chain was recorded in a study of cytomegalovirus exposure and HLA in healthy donors. Findings and caveats of the study: Accurate predictions that matched the HLA-A and HLA-B alleles of most subjects were reportedly made from TCR beta sequences.

As regards this clone: What it binds is not known.

Per germline, CDR1 SNHLY and CDR2 FYNNEI. The length of the CDR3 is 13 residues. Trimming took off 6 bases at V and 1 base at J, with 9 bases between the two ends. Vbeta (60) and Jbeta (13) primers were used in the PCR. Produced via immunoSEQ multiplex PCR; TCRdb's table is partial and in-frame only. The sample has about 130,000 clones; approximately 80% are singletons. The receptor was derived from a man aged 35 to 55 in good health and CMV-seronegative. This sequence joins TRBV2 and TRBJ1-1, with D uncertain. The sequenced material came from PBMCs. The CDR3 DNA sequence: TGTGCCAGCAGGGTGTCGGGGAACACTGAAGCTTTCTTT. Amino acid sequence: CASRVSGNTEAFF. Supplemented by reference TRBV2 and TRBJ1-1, the full variable domain reads EPEVTQTPSHQVTQMGQEVILRCVPISNHLYFYWYRQILGQKVEFLVSFYNNEISEKSEIFDDQFSVERPDGSNFTLKIRSTKLEDSAMYFCASRVSGNTEAFFGQGTRLTVV.